This section outlines one T cell receptor beta chain sequence together with its context. What it binds is unknown. The sample is drawn from a study of CD8+ T cells in alopecia areata. Study conclusions and caveats: Many expanded lesional clones stayed in scalp and blood while on tofacitinib. The study also sequences resident alphabeta T cells of normal skin in scalp samples. Mice showed TCR sharing more clearly than patients did, possibly owing to HLA.

TCR sequencing used cDNA made by reverse transcription of extracted RNA. Repertoires were generated with immunoSEQ multiplex PCR, while TCRdb's copy carries only in-frame clones and drops some. The sample has fewer than 200,000 clones, about 60% seen once; the top ten hold 10% to 15%. Treatment denoted: oral pan-JAK inhibitor, 5-10 mg twice daily. The CDR3 contains 14 residues. The germline CDR1 and CDR2 sequences are SGHDN and FVKESK. The V gene lost 4 bases and the J gene lost 6 bases, with 16 bases spanning the gap. J is TRBJ2-7 and V is TRBV14; unclear D gene. Sample: CD8+ T cells sorted from blood, taken at week 24, from a patient treated with tofacitinib. The receptor comes from a human donor with alopecia areata. The DNA for the CDR3 is TGTGCCAGCAGCCTAGACCCGCCCGCACTCGAGCAGTACTTC. This translates into CASSLDPPALEQYF.